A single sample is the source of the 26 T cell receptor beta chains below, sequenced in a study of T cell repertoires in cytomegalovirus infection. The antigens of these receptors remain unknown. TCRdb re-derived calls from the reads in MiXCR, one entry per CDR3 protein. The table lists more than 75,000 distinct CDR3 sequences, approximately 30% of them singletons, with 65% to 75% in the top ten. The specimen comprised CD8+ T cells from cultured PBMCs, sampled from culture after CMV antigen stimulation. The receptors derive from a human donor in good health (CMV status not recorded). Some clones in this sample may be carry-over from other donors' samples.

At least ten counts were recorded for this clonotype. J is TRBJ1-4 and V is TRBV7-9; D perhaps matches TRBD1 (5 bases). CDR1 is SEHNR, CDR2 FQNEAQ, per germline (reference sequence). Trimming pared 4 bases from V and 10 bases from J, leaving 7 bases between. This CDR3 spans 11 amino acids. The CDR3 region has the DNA TGTGCCAGCAGCTCTACAGGAAAACTGTTTTTT. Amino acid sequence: CASSSTGKLFF.

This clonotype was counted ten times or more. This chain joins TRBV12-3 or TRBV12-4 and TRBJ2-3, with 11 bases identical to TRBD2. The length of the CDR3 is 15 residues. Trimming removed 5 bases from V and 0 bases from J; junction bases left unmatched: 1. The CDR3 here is CASSRLAGSTDTQYF. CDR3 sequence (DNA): TGTGCCAGCAGTAGACTAGCGGGAAGCACAGATACGCAGTATTTT.

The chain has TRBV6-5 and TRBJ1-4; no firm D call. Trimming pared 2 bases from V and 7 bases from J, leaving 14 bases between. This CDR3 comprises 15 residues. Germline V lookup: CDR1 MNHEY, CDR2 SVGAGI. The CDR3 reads CASSYGVTPLEKLFF. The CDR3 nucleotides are TGTGCCAGCAGTTACGGGGTCACCCCCCTTGAAAAACTGTTTTTT.

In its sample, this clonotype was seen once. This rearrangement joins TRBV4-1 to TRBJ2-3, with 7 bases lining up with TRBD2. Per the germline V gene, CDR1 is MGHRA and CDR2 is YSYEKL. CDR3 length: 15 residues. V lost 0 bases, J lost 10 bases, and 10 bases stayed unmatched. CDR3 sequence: CASSQDWGGSSSQYF. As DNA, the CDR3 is TGCGCCAGCAGCCAAGATTGGGGGGGATCTTCCTCGCAGTATTTT.

This CDR3 is CASSRSQALGYTF. CDR3 DNA: TGTGCCAGCAGTAGAAGCCAGGCCTTAGGCTACACCTTC. The chain employs TRBV7-8 and TRBJ1-2; D is unresolved. Trimming removed 6 bases at V and 8 bases at J, with 16 bases between. The CDR3 has 13 amino acids. Germline V CDR1 and CDR2: SGHVS, FQNEAQ. Filled out from reference TRBV7-8 and TRBJ1-2, the complete variable domain reads GAGVSQSPRYKVAKRGQDVALRCDPISGHVSLFWYQQALGQGPEFLTYFQNEAQLDKSGLPSDRFFAERPEGSVSTLKIQRTQQEDSAVYLCASSRSQALGYTFGSGTRLTVV.

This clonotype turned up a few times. CDR3 nucleotide sequence: TGTGCCACCAGTGGGGACATGGACGACGAGCAGTACTTC. Translation gives CATSGDMDDEQYF. The chain employs TRBV24-1 and TRBJ2-7, with D perhaps matching TRBD1 (6 bases). The germline V and J ends were trimmed by 5 bases and 5 bases, with 12 bases remaining between them. Germline CDR1 and CDR2: KGHDR and SFDVKD. This CDR3 comprises 13 residues.

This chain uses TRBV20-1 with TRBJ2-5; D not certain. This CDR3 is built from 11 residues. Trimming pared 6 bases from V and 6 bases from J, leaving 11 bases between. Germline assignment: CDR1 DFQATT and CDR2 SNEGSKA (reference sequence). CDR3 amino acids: CSAPPGQTQYF. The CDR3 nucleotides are TGCAGTGCCCCACCCGGCCAGACCCAGTACTTC.

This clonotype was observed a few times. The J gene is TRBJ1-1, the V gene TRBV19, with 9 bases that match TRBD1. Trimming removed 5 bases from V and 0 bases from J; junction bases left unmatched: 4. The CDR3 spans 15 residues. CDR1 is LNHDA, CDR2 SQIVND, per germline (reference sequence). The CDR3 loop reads CASSHRTGVNTEAFF. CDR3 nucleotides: TGTGCCAGTAGTCATCGGACAGGGGTGAACACTGAAGCTTTCTTT.

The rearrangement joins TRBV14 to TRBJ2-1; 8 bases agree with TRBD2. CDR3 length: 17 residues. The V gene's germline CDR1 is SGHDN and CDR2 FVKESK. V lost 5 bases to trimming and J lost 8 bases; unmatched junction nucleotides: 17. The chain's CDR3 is CASSKGKPGLVRDEQFF. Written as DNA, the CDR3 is TGTGCCAGCAGCAAGGGAAAACCGGGACTAGTTAGGGATGAGCAGTTCTTC.

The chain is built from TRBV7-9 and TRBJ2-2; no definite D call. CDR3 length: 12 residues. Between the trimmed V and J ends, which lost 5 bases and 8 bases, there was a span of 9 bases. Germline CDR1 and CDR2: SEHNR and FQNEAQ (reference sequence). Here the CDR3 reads CASSPLGGELFF. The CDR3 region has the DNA TGTGCCAGCAGCCCCTTAGGGGGGGAGCTGTTTTTT.

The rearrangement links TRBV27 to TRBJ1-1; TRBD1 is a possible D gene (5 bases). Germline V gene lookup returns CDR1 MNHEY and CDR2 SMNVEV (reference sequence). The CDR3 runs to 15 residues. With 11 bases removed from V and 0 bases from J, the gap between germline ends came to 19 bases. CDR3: CAAIERTGMNTEAFF. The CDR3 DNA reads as TGTGCCGCCATAGAAAGAACAGGCATGAACACTGAAGCTTTCTTT.

The CDR3 nucleotides are TGTGCCAGTAGTGAGTTGAATGAGCAGTTCTTC. This codes for CASSELNEQFF. The chain uses TRBV19 and TRBJ2-1; D ambiguous. The CDR3 runs to 11 residues. Germline V gene data show CDR1 as LNHDA and CDR2 as SQIVND (reference sequence). Trimming took 5 bases from V and 7 from J, leaving 6 bases between them.

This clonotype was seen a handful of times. The CDR3 sequence: CASSPRDKQETQYF. The CDR3 DNA follows: TGTGCCAGCAGCCCCAGGGACAAACAAGAGACCCAGTACTTC. J is TRBJ2-5 and V is TRBV7-8; the D gene is possibly TRBD1 (6 bases). Germline values: CDR1 SGHVS, CDR2 FQNEAQ. With 5 bases removed from V and 2 bases from J, the gap between germline ends came to 12 bases. The CDR3 runs 14 residues.

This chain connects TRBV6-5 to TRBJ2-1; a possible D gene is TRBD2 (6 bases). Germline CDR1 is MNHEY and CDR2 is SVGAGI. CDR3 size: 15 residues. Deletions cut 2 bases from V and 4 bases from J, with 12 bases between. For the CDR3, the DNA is TGTGCCAGCAGTTACGGAGGGCTTAGGTACAATGAGCAGTTCTTC. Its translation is CASSYGGLRYNEQFF.

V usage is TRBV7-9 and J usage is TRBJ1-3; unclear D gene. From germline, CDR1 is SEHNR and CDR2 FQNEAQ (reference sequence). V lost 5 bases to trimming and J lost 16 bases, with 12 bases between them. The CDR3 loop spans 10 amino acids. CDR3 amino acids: CASSPTLGYF. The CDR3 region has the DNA TGTGCCAGCAGCCCGACTCTGGGGTATTTT.

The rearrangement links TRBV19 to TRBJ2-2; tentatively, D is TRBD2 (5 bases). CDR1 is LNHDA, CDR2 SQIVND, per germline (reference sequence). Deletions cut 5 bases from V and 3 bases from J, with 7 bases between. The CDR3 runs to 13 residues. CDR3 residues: CASSREDTGELFF. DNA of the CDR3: TGTGCCAGTAGTCGGGAAGACACCGGGGAGCTGTTTTTT.

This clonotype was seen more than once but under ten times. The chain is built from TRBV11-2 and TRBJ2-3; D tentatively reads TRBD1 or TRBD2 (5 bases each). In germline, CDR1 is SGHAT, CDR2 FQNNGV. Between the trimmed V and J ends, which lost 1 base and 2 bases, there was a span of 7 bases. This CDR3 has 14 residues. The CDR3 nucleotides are TGTGCCAGCAGCTTAGGGGGGAACACAGATACGCAGTATTTT. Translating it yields CASSLGGNTDTQYF.

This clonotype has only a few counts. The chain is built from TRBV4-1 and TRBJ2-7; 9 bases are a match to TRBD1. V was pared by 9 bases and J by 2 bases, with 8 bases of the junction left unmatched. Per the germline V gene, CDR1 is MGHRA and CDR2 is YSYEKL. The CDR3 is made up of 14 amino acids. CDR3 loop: CASSVGTGTYEQYF. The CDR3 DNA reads TGCGCCAGTTCCGTGGGGACAGGGACCTACGAGCAGTACTTC.

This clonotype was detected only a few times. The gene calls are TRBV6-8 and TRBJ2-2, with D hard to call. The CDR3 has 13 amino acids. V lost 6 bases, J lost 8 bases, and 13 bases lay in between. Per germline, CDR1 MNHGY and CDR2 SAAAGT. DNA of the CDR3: TGTGCCAGCAGCTTCGGCGCGGCTGGGGAGCTGTTTTTT. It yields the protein CASSFGAAGELFF.

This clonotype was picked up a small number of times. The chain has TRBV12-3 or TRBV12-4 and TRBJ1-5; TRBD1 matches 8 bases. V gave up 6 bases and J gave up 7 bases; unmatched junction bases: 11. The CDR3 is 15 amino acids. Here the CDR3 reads CASSPFRGLGQPQHF. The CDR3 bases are TGTGCCAGCAGCCCCTTCAGGGGGCTCGGGCAGCCCCAGCATTTT.

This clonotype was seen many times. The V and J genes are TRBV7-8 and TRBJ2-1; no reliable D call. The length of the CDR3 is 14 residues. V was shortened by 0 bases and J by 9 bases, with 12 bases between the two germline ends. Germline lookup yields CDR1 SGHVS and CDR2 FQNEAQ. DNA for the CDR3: TGTGCCAGCAGCTTAGCCCCCTCCCCGGGTGAGCAGTTCTTC. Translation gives CASSLAPSPGEQFF. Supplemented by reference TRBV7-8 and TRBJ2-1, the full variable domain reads GAGVSQSPRYKVAKRGQDVALRCDPISGHVSLFWYQQALGQGPEFLTYFQNEAQLDKSGLPSDRFFAERPEGSVSTLKIQRTQQEDSAVYLCASSLAPSPGEQFFGPGTRLTVL.

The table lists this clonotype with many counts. Here the CDR3 reads CATSPRGRSRSYNEQFF. CDR3 bases: TGTGCCACCAGCCCAAGGGGACGGTCCCGCTCCTACAATGAGCAGTTCTTC. V and J are TRBV24-1 and TRBJ2-1; D is possibly TRBD1 or TRBD2 (5 bases each). CDR1 is KGHDR, CDR2 SFDVKD, per germline. The CDR3 consists of 17 residues. Between the trimmed V and J ends, which lost 7 bases and 0 bases, there was a span of 18 bases.

CDR3 nucleotides: TGTGCCAGCCTCCCTAGAGACAGAATCTTCTATGGCTACACCTTC. It specifies CASLPRDRIFYGYTF. The chain carries TRBV28 and TRBJ1-2, with a tentative D call TRBD1 (5 bases). In germline, CDR1 is MDHEN, CDR2 SYDVKM. V was clipped by 8 bases and J by 4 bases, with 20 bases between them. The CDR3 spans 15 residues.

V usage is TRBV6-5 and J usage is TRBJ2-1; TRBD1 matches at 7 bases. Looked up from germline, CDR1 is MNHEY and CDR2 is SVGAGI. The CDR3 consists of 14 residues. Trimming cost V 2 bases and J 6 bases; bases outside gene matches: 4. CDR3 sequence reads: CASSYGAGGNEQFF. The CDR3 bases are TGTGCCAGCAGTTACGGGGCAGGGGGCAATGAGCAGTTCTTC.

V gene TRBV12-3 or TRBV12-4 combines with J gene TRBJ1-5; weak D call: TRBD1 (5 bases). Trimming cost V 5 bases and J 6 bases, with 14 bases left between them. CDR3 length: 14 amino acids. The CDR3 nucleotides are TGTGCCAGCAGTACCACAGGTCCCGGTCAGCCCCAGCATTTT. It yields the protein CASSTTGPGQPQHF.

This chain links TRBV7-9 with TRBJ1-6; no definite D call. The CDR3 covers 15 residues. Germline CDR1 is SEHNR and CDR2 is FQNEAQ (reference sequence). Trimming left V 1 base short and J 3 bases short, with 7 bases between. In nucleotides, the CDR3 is TGTGCCAGCAGCTTAGGCAAAAACTATAATTCACCCCTCCACTTT. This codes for CASSLGKNYNSPLHF. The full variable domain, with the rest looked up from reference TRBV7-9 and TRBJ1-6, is DTGVSQNPRHKITKRGQNVTFRCDPISEHNRLYWYRQTLGQGPEFLTYFQNEAQLEKSRLLSDRFSAERPKGSFSTLEIQRTEQGDSAMYLCASSLGKNYNSPLHFGNGTRLTVT.